The 5 T cell receptor beta chains below were found in one sample sequenced in a study of cytomegalovirus exposure and HLA in healthy donors. PCR used 60 Vbeta primers and 13 Jbeta primers. Libraries were prepared by immunoSEQ multiplex PCR; TCRdb keeps only in-frame clonotypes and omits some of them. The data contain roughly 51,000 clones, around 82% of them singletons. The sequenced material came from PBMCs. The receptors stem from a boy aged 5-17 years in good health and CMV-seropositive.

The chain recombines TRBV29-1 with TRBJ1-3; no clear D. The V gene lost 4 bases and the J gene lost 4 bases, with 8 bases spanning the gap. Germline-derived CDR1 and CDR2 are SQVTM and ANQGSEA. The CDR3 consists of 12 residues. The CDR3, as DNA: TGCAGCGTTGCAGAACAGGGAAACACCATATATTTT. As protein: CSVAEQGNTIYF.

The V and J genes are TRBV14 and TRBJ1-3, with a possible D match to TRBD1 (5 bases). Germline-derived CDR1 and CDR2 are SGHDN and FVKESK. The germline V and J ends were trimmed by 2 bases and 10 bases, with 12 bases remaining between them. This CDR3 spans 13 amino acids. The CDR3 sequence is CASSQTTVTTIYF. CDR3 sequence (DNA): TGTGCCAGCAGCCAAACGACAGTGACGACCATATATTTT. The full variable domain, rest sourced from reference TRBV14 and TRBJ1-3, is EAGVTQFPSHSVIEKGQTVTLRCDPISGHDNLYWYRRVMGKEIKFLLHFVKESKQDESGMPNNRFLAERTGGTYSTLKVQPAELEDSGVYFCASSQTTVTTIYFGEGSWLTVV.

V usage is TRBV10-3 and J usage is TRBJ1-4, with 12 positions matching TRBD1. The germline V gene encodes CDR1 ENHRY and CDR2 SYGVKD. Unmatched junction bases numbered 6, after V lost 6 bases and J lost 4 bases. The CDR3 is made up of 16 amino acids. The CDR3 is CAIRAGQGAVNEKLFF. In DNA, the CDR3 is TGTGCCATCAGGGCGGGACAGGGGGCAGTTAATGAAAAACTGTTTTTT.

The chain couples TRBV9 to TRBJ1-6; no firm D call. This CDR3 region has 15 residues. CDR1 is SGDLS and CDR2 is YYNGEE in the germline V gene. Trimming took 3 bases from V and 5 from J, leaving 12 bases between them. CDR3 DNA: TGTGCCAGCAGCGCCACCGGCAGGAATAATTCACCCCTCCACTTT. Its protein is CASSATGRNNSPLHF.

The V call is TRBV5-3, the J call TRBJ2-5; 8 positions agree with TRBD1. TRBV5-3 is assigned to the ORF class and has an uncertain function. This CDR3 spans 16 amino acids. V lost 4 bases to trimming and J lost 2 bases; unmatched junction nucleotides: 10. CDR3 residues: CARSPGQGRIQETQYF. In DNA, the CDR3 is TGTGCCAGAAGCCCCGGACAGGGCAGGATACAAGAGACCCAGTACTTC.